Sequencing of this T cell receptor beta chain was carried out in a study of PD-L1 blockade in urothelial cancer. Study details: The year 2014 saw patients start atezolizumab, 1,200 mg intravenously every 3 weeks.

The time point is: peripheral blood 6 weeks after treatment start. Synthetic spike-ins, TCR analog templates, were added into each PCR. Assay used: immunoSEQ multiplex PCR; TCRdb lists only in-frame clones, some missing. The repertoire holds about 120,000 clones, with roughly 90% as singletons. The receptor's source is a man between 60 and 75 years old with urothelial cancer. The sequencing here drew on PBMCs, taken around atezolizumab (anti-PD-L1) treatment.

In nucleotides, the CDR3 is TGTGCCAGTAAATTGGGGGGGAGGGCCTACGGTGAGCAGTTCTTC. Amino acid sequence: CASKLGGRAYGEQFF. V is TRBV19 and J is TRBJ2-1, with 7 bases lining up with TRBD2. This CDR3 has 15 amino acids. The junction had 15 bases not matched to a gene; V was cut back by 7 bases and J by 9 bases. Germline loops: CDR1 LNHDA, CDR2 SQIVND (reference sequence).